This T cell receptor beta chain came from a study of persistence of HIV-infected CD4 T cells. Findings of the study overall: TCRbeta richness was lower in CMV- and Gag-responding cells than in anti-CD3/anti-CD28-responding cells.

This clone has a handful of counts. Its antigen is unknown. The V and J ends lost 2 bases and 2 bases respectively, with 7 bases between them. The CDR3 contains 15 residues. Germline CDR1 MNHNS, CDR2 SASEGT. The stimulus was an HIV-1 Gag 15-mer peptide pool, 0.95 to 1 ug/peptide/mL. Responding CD4+ T cells were sorted by upregulation of both CD40 ligand and CD69. These HIV-1-infected adults initiated suppressive ART in chronic infection. The libraries were made with immunoSEQ version 4 in survey mode. Template was genomic DNA at about 10 ng/uL, with up to 1 ug used per sample. TCRdb keeps only in-frame clones here, not all; method: immunoSEQ multiplex PCR. The sample carries more than 30,000 clones, roughly 70% recorded once.

The chain combines TRBV6-1 with TRBJ2-6; the D is unclear. The sample in question was CD4+ T cells sorted from PBMCs after roughly 20-hour stimulation, obtained from a patient who received antiretroviral therapy. The TCR was taken from an adult man with HIV who was CMV-seropositive. CDR3 region: CASSEFTTGANVLTF. The CDR3 nucleotides read TGTGCCAGCAGTGAATTTACGACTGGGGCCAACGTCCTGACTTTC.